The rows below give T cell receptor beta chains drawn from one sample of a study of blood T cell repertoires in COVID-19. The table came from immunoSEQ multiplex PCR; TCRdb's copy has only in-frame clones and leaves some out. The data hold approximately 150,000 clones, with roughly 84% observed a single time. The sequencing input was peripheral blood. Every receptor here comes from a man aged 60 to 75 with acute or convalescent COVID-19. Each CDR3 is given with its conserved first and last residue. Each record gives: D gene, J gene, clone size, V gene, CDR3 DNA, CDR3 protein. The D gene is left open where the match is weak. Part of the rows lack a size; the others show once, few, many or a class for expanded clones.

d_gene: .; j_gene: TRBJ2-2; abundance: .; v_gene: TRBV30; CDR3nt: TGTGCCTGGAGTCTCGGCGGGGAGCTGTTTTTT; CDR3aa: CAWSLGGELFF
d_gene: TRBD1; j_gene: TRBJ2-7; abundance: once; v_gene: TRBV30; CDR3nt: TGTGCCTGGAGTAATAAGGACAGGGGTGTAGAGGTCGAGCAGTACTTC; CDR3aa: CAWSNKDRGVEVEQYF
d_gene: .; j_gene: TRBJ2-3; abundance: .; v_gene: TRBV25-1; CDR3nt: TGTGCCAGCAGCGCCCAGGGGACAGATACGCAGTATTTT; CDR3aa: CASSAQGTDTQYF
d_gene: TRBD2; j_gene: TRBJ2-7; abundance: .; v_gene: TRBV6-1; CDR3nt: TGTGCCAGCAGTGAAGCGCTAGCGGGAGCCTACGAGCAGTACTTC; CDR3aa: CASSEALAGAYEQYF
d_gene: .; j_gene: TRBJ1-1; abundance: once; v_gene: TRBV2; CDR3nt: TGTGCCAGCAGTGAGGCTCCACTTAGGGGCAACACTGAAGCTTTCTTT; CDR3aa: CASSEAPLRGNTEAFF
d_gene: .; j_gene: TRBJ2-7; abundance: once; v_gene: TRBV19; CDR3nt: TGTGCCAGTAGTATTGGGGGAGGAAGCACCTACGAGCAGTACTTC; CDR3aa: CASSIGGGSTYEQYF
d_gene: TRBD2; j_gene: TRBJ2-7; abundance: .; v_gene: TRBV12-5; CDR3nt: TGTGCTAGTGTCAAACTAGCGGGAGTTTACTACGAGCAGTACTTC; CDR3aa: CASVKLAGVYYEQYF
d_gene: .; j_gene: TRBJ1-1; abundance: .; v_gene: TRBV10-3; CDR3nt: TGTGCCATCAGGGAAATGGACAGACAAAACACTGAAGCTTTCTTT; CDR3aa: CAIREMDRQNTEAFF
d_gene: .; j_gene: TRBJ2-5; abundance: .; v_gene: TRBV10-1; CDR3nt: TGCGCCAGCAGTGACGACCAAGAGACCCAGTACTTC; CDR3aa: CASSDDQETQYF
d_gene: TRBD1; j_gene: TRBJ1-6; abundance: .; v_gene: TRBV5-6; CDR3nt: TGTGCCAGCAGCCGCCGGGACAGGGAGTATTCACCCCTCCACTTT; CDR3aa: CASSRRDREYSPLHF
d_gene: .; j_gene: TRBJ1-1; abundance: few; v_gene: TRBV30; CDR3nt: TGTGCCTGGAGTGTAAAGGGGACATCTGAAGCTTTCTTT; CDR3aa: CAWSVKGTSEAFF
d_gene: .; j_gene: TRBJ1-5; abundance: .; v_gene: TRBV7-2; CDR3nt: TGTGCCAGCAGCTTTGGGCGATCAATCAAACCCCAGCATTTT; CDR3aa: CASSFGRSIKPQHF
d_gene: TRBD1; j_gene: TRBJ1-4; abundance: .; v_gene: TRBV5-5; CDR3nt: TGTGCCAGCAGCTTATCAGGGGGTACGGGTGAAAAACTGTTTTTT; CDR3aa: CASSLSGGTGEKLFF
d_gene: .; j_gene: TRBJ1-2; abundance: .; v_gene: TRBV5-4; CDR3nt: TGTGCCAGCAGCTTTTTCGACAGGCCCGCTAACTATGGCTACACCTTC; CDR3aa: CASSFFDRPANYGYTF
d_gene: .; j_gene: TRBJ1-2; abundance: .; v_gene: TRBV21-1; CDR3nt: TGTGCCAGCAGCATTCGCAGGGATAGCTACACCTTC; CDR3aa: CASSIRRDSYTF
d_gene: .; j_gene: TRBJ1-2; abundance: .; v_gene: TRBV3-1/TRBV3-2; CDR3nt: TGTGCCAGCAGCCAAGTTGTCCAGGGTGGGGACTATGGCTACACCTTC; CDR3aa: CASSQVVQGGDYGYTF
d_gene: TRBD1; j_gene: TRBJ1-1; abundance: .; v_gene: TRBV12-5; CDR3nt: TGTGCTAGTGGTTTGGTACGACAGGGGACGCAATATCAGTGGACTGAAGCTTTCTTT; CDR3aa: CASGLVRQGTQYQWTEAFF
d_gene: .; j_gene: TRBJ2-3; abundance: .; v_gene: TRBV9; CDR3nt: TGTGCCAGCAGCGTAGGGCCGAACGTCGGGGCAGATACGCAGTATTTT; CDR3aa: CASSVGPNVGADTQYF
d_gene: TRBD1; j_gene: TRBJ2-7; abundance: once; v_gene: TRBV12-3/TRBV12-4; CDR3nt: TGTGCCAGCAGACCGGACAGGGAGTACGAGCAGTACTTC; CDR3aa: CASRPDREYEQYF
d_gene: TRBD1; j_gene: TRBJ2-7; abundance: .; v_gene: TRBV14; CDR3nt: TGTGCCAGCAGCCGGACAGGCCGAACCTACGAGCAGTACTTC; CDR3aa: CASSRTGRTYEQYF
d_gene: TRBD1; j_gene: TRBJ1-3; abundance: once; v_gene: TRBV7-2; CDR3nt: TGTGCCAGCAGCCCTAGGAGCAGGGGGCTGGGAAACACCATATATTTT; CDR3aa: CASSPRSRGLGNTIYF
d_gene: .; j_gene: TRBJ2-7; abundance: once; v_gene: TRBV6-1; CDR3nt: TGTGCCAGCAGTGCCCACAGGCCCCCGAGCTCCTACGAGCAGTACTTC; CDR3aa: CASSAHRPPSSYEQYF
d_gene: .; j_gene: TRBJ1-2; abundance: .; v_gene: TRBV6-5; CDR3nt: TGTGCCAGCAGTTACTCGAGCGGAACTAACTATGGCTACACCTTC; CDR3aa: CASSYSSGTNYGYTF
d_gene: TRBD2; j_gene: TRBJ2-7; abundance: .; v_gene: TRBV18; CDR3nt: TGTGCCAGCTCACCCTCCCGGGCTAGCGGGGGGGCGAGCGAGCAGTACTTC; CDR3aa: CASSPSRASGGASEQYF
d_gene: .; j_gene: TRBJ2-7; abundance: few; v_gene: TRBV9; CDR3nt: TGTGCCAGCAGCGTAGACTACCCAGCCTACGAGCAGTACTTC; CDR3aa: CASSVDYPAYEQYF
d_gene: TRBD2; j_gene: TRBJ2-1; abundance: .; v_gene: TRBV9; CDR3nt: TGTGCCAGCAGCGTAGAAGCGGGAACCTACAATGAGCAGTTCTTC; CDR3aa: CASSVEAGTYNEQFF
d_gene: TRBD2; j_gene: TRBJ2-1; abundance: once; v_gene: TRBV6-6; CDR3nt: TGTGCCAGCAGTCCTGGACTAGCGGGAACTTCGAGCAATGAGCAGTTCTTC; CDR3aa: CASSPGLAGTSSNEQFF
d_gene: TRBD1; j_gene: TRBJ1-2; abundance: .; v_gene: TRBV5-5; CDR3nt: TGTGCCAGCAGCGAGGGGAACAGGGGCTATGGCTACACCTTC; CDR3aa: CASSEGNRGYGYTF
d_gene: .; j_gene: TRBJ2-1; abundance: .; v_gene: TRBV5-1; CDR3nt: TGCGCCAGCAGCTTGGGCCTAGCACGCAATGAGCAGTTCTTC; CDR3aa: CASSLGLARNEQFF
d_gene: TRBD1; j_gene: TRBJ2-2; abundance: .; v_gene: TRBV14; CDR3nt: TGTGCCAGCAGCCAAGATCTGCCCAGGACAGGGGCCACCGGGGAGCTGTTTTTT; CDR3aa: CASSQDLPRTGATGELFF
d_gene: .; j_gene: TRBJ1-2; abundance: .; v_gene: TRBV10-3; CDR3nt: TGTGCCATCAGTGAGTCAGGAGGACTGAGGACTAACTATGGCTACACCTTC; CDR3aa: CAISESGGLRTNYGYTF
d_gene: .; j_gene: TRBJ1-1; abundance: .; v_gene: TRBV7-3; CDR3nt: TGTGCCAGCAGCTTAACGGCCAGGGTCGGGACTGAAGCTTTCTTT; CDR3aa: CASSLTARVGTEAFF
d_gene: .; j_gene: TRBJ2-2; abundance: .; v_gene: TRBV11-2; CDR3nt: TGTGCCAGCAGCTTAAGGGACACCGCTCTGAACACCGGGGAGCTGTTTTTT; CDR3aa: CASSLRDTALNTGELFF
d_gene: .; j_gene: TRBJ1-5; abundance: .; v_gene: TRBV4-2; CDR3nt: TGTGCCAGCAGCCATCATGAGGATCAGCCCCAGCATTTT; CDR3aa: CASSHHEDQPQHF
d_gene: TRBD2; j_gene: TRBJ2-1; abundance: .; v_gene: TRBV10-1; CDR3nt: TGCGCCAGCAGTGTTAGCGGGGGGGCCAATGAGCAGTTCTTC; CDR3aa: CASSVSGGANEQFF
d_gene: TRBD1; j_gene: TRBJ1-5; abundance: few; v_gene: TRBV7-9; CDR3nt: TGTGCCAGCAGCTCCGGCGGTGGGGCAGGGGGTAATCAGCCCCAGCATTTT; CDR3aa: CASSSGGGAGGNQPQHF
d_gene: .; j_gene: TRBJ2-5; abundance: .; v_gene: TRBV5-4; CDR3nt: TGTGCCAGCATCGAACCGACGGGTAACCAGTACTTC; CDR3aa: CASIEPTGNQYF
d_gene: .; j_gene: TRBJ2-3; abundance: .; v_gene: TRBV21-1; CDR3nt: TGTGCCAGCAGCAAATTCCTTAAGACTAGCGGGAGTGGCGCAGATACGCAGTATTTT; CDR3aa: CASSKFLKTSGSGADTQYF
d_gene: .; j_gene: TRBJ1-2; abundance: .; v_gene: TRBV9; CDR3nt: TGTGCCAGCAGCGCGAGGACAGAATCCTATGGCTACACCTTC; CDR3aa: CASSARTESYGYTF
d_gene: TRBD2; j_gene: TRBJ2-1; abundance: .; v_gene: TRBV27; CDR3nt: TGTGCCAGCAGTTTCAGGACTAGCGGGGGATATGAGCAGTTCTTC; CDR3aa: CASSFRTSGGYEQFF
d_gene: TRBD1; j_gene: TRBJ1-2; abundance: .; v_gene: TRBV3-1/TRBV3-2; CDR3nt: TGTGCCAGCAGCCAAGTACTACAGGGGGCGTATGGCTACACCTTC; CDR3aa: CASSQVLQGAYGYTF
d_gene: .; j_gene: TRBJ2-1; abundance: .; v_gene: TRBV19; CDR3nt: TGTGCCAGTAGTATAGAACGGGACTGGGCCTACAATGAGCAGTTCTTC; CDR3aa: CASSIERDWAYNEQFF
d_gene: TRBD1; j_gene: TRBJ2-7; abundance: .; v_gene: TRBV9; CDR3nt: TGTGCCAGCAGCGCCCGGGGACAGGGGGCAGACGAGCAGTACTTC; CDR3aa: CASSARGQGADEQYF
d_gene: TRBD1; j_gene: TRBJ1-4; abundance: .; v_gene: TRBV2; CDR3nt: TGTGCCAGCAGTGCTGACAGGGCAACTAATGAAAAACTGTTTTTT; CDR3aa: CASSADRATNEKLFF
d_gene: .; j_gene: TRBJ1-1; abundance: .; v_gene: TRBV7-6; CDR3nt: TGTGCCAGCAGCTTAGGGCAGGGGATGAACACTGAAGCTTTCTTT; CDR3aa: CASSLGQGMNTEAFF
d_gene: TRBD2; j_gene: TRBJ2-5; abundance: .; v_gene: TRBV5-1; CDR3nt: TGCGCCAGCAGCTTGGGCTTCACTAGCGCCCAAGAGACCCAGTACTTC; CDR3aa: CASSLGFTSAQETQYF